The clone carrying this T cell receptor (beta chain) was recorded many times. Antigen: not known. CDR1 is SEHNR, CDR2 FQNEAQ, per germline (reference sequence). The CDR3 covers 13 residues. With 6 bases removed from V and 4 bases from J, the gap between germline ends came to 10 bases. This specimen comes from a study of identical twins. Study-level results: With beta out-of-frame sequences, excess sharing by twins was weaker.

The donors were all healthy and Caucasian. Template switching, a step in the protocol, added a universal primer site, and cDNA carried unique molecular identifiers. A single record per CDR3 protein comes from TCRdb applying MiXCR to the 5' RACE reads. The table shows hundreds of thousands of distinct CDR3 sequences, with roughly 6.2% occurring only once. The sequence was obtained from a man aged 18 to 30 in good health. The J gene is TRBJ1-5, the V gene TRBV7-9, with a weak D call TRBD1 (6 bases). Sequenced input: naive T cells sorted from blood. DNA of the CDR3: TGTGCCAGCAGGGGGGCAGGGAATCAGCCCCAGCATTTT. Translated: CASRGAGNQPQHF.